This note documents a single TCR beta chain sequence. This sample is part of a study of technical replicates of blood from a few donors. The repertoire was sequenced with immunoSEQ multiplex PCR; TCRdb's copy has only in-frame clones and lacks some. The top ten hold approximately 0.35% of the sample, which has some 94,000 clones, almost 97% seen once. Trimming at V came to 4 bases and at J to 1 base, leaving 5 bases not matched to a gene. The germline gives CDR1 SGHTS, CDR2 YDEGEE. This CDR3 comprises 15 residues. The clonotype comes from a human donor in good health. Source material: T cells isolated from PBMCs. V and J are TRBV5-8 and TRBJ1-5, with TRBD1 matching over 7 bases. The CDR3 region is CASSRTGASNQPQHF. The CDR3 DNA is TGTGCCAGCAGCCGTACAGGGGCGAGCAATCAGCCCCAGCATTTT.